Below, 26 T cell receptor beta chains from the same sample are listed, as sequenced in a study of T-cell reconstitution after alpha-beta-depleted transplantation in children. For TCRbeta, the library was prepared with unique molecular identifiers. TCRdb called the PCR reads again in MiXCR, with one record for every CDR3 protein. The sample holds approximately 88,000 distinct CDR3 sequences, 9% to 15% seen once. Sequencing was performed on PBMCs from the stem cell graft donor, taken from the stem cell graft. These receptors were obtained from a human donor who donated a stem cell graft to a child with inherited bone marrow failure.

This clonotype was observed at least ten times. V usage is TRBV20-1 and J usage is TRBJ2-7; TRBD2 agrees at 11 bases. The CDR3 runs 16 residues. V dropped 4 bases and J dropped 6; count of bases not matched to a gene: 14. Germline CDR1 DFQATT, CDR2 SNEGSKA (reference sequence). The CDR3 region is CSATRSLAGGPGEQYF. The CDR3 DNA reads as TGCAGTGCTACCCGATCCTTAGCGGGAGGGCCTGGCGAGCAGTACTTC.

This clonotype was seen many times. This chain joins TRBV20-1 and TRBJ1-4; possibly TRBD1 for D (5 bases). The CDR3 spans 15 residues. Looked up from germline, CDR1 is DFQATT and CDR2 is SNEGSKA (reference sequence). The V gene lost 0 bases and the J gene lost 7 bases, with 15 bases spanning the gap. CDR3 DNA sequence: TGCAGTGCTAGAGATATCTGGGGGAGGCGTGAAAAACTGTTTTTT. Translation: CSARDIWGRREKLFF.

V gene TRBV25-1 combines with J gene TRBJ2-4; perhaps TRBD2 as D (5 bases). The CDR3 contains 12 residues. Trimming left V 7 bases short and J 2 bases short, with 6 bases between. Germline assignment: CDR1 MGHDK and CDR2 SYGVNS. The CDR3 coding sequence is TGTGCCAGCACCGGGACCAAAAACATTCAGTACTTC. Protein product: CASTGTKNIQYF.

V and J are TRBV5-8 and TRBJ2-3; no firm D call. This CDR3 is 16 amino acids long. Germline V gives CDR1 SGHTS, CDR2 YDEGEE. V was pared by 4 bases and J by 4 bases, with 19 bases between. CDR3 amino acids: CASSLGVEADADTQYF. In DNA, the CDR3 is TGTGCCAGCAGCCTTGGGGTAGAGGCAGATGCAGATACGCAGTATTTT.

Ten or more counts support this clonotype. The chain employs TRBV20-1 and TRBJ2-7, with 7 bases matching TRBD2. J lost 2 bases, V lost 0 bases, and 7 bases had no gene match. Germline V lookup: CDR1 DFQATT, CDR2 SNEGSKA (reference sequence). This CDR3 is 15 amino acids long. CDR3 residues: CSARDTGGLPYEQYF. The CDR3 DNA is TGCAGTGCTAGAGATACGGGAGGATTGCCCTACGAGCAGTACTTC.

This clonotype occurred many times. The chain joins TRBV10-3 to TRBJ1-1; TRBD1 matches 9 bases. Germline V lookup: CDR1 ENHRY, CDR2 SYGVKD. The ends lost 5 bases at V and 5 bases at J; junction bases unmatched: 6. This CDR3 is built from 14 residues. The CDR3 DNA follows: TGTGCCATCAGTACCGGGACAGGGATGACTGAAGCTTTCTTT. The encoded protein is CAISTGTGMTEAFF.

This sequence joins TRBV27 and TRBJ2-1, with D tentatively TRBD2 (6 bases). The CDR3 extends over 17 amino acids. CDR1 MNHEY and CDR2 SMNVEV come from the germline V gene (reference sequence). Trimming stripped 2 bases from V and 4 bases from J, with 18 bases between. The CDR3 coding sequence is TGTGCCAGCAGTTTACGGGTCCGGGGGAACCATTACAATGAGCAGTTCTTC. It encodes CASSLRVRGNHYNEQFF.

This clonotype was counted at least ten times. The chain combines TRBV24-1 with TRBJ2-2; a weak D match, TRBD2 (5 bases). The CDR3 is 16 amino acids. From germline, CDR1 is KGHDR and CDR2 SFDVKD. Trimming shortened V by 3 bases and J by 6 bases, and 16 bases separated the two germline ends. The CDR3 DNA sequence: TGTGCCACCAGTGATCCAGAGGGTGTTGGGCCCGGGGAGCTGTTTTTT. As protein: CATSDPEGVGPGELFF.

There are many counts of this clonotype. The chain carries TRBV7-2 and TRBJ2-3; 16 nucleotides agree with TRBD2. V lost 5 bases and J lost 6; bases outside the gene matches: 5. This CDR3 has 16 residues. Germline CDR1 and CDR2: SGHTA and FQGNSA. The CDR3 is CASSPQGLAGGDTQYF. As DNA, the CDR3 is TGTGCCAGCAGCCCCCAGGGACTAGCGGGAGGGGATACGCAGTATTTT.

This clonotype has at least ten counts. CDR3 in amino acids: CASSLRQAGTEAFF. DNA for the CDR3: TGTGCCAGCAGCTTAAGACAGGCGGGCACTGAAGCTTTCTTT. The V call is TRBV7-9, the J call TRBJ1-1, with D perhaps TRBD1 (6 bases). Per the germline V gene, CDR1 is SEHNR and CDR2 is FQNEAQ (reference sequence). Trimming pared 2 bases from V and 4 bases from J, leaving 11 bases between. The CDR3 runs to 14 residues.

This clonotype has a count of ten or more. This sequence joins TRBV2 and TRBJ1-2, with D unclear. This CDR3 is built from 14 residues. Trimming removed 6 bases from V and 7 bases from J, with 18 bases in between. Germline values: CDR1 SNHLY, CDR2 FYNNEI. The CDR3 reads CASSREERSGGYTF. DNA of the CDR3: TGTGCCAGCAGCCGGGAAGAGCGATCGGGTGGCTACACCTTC.

This clonotype was found many times. The V and J genes are TRBV7-9 and TRBJ2-1, with 11 bases lining up with TRBD2. In germline, CDR1 is SEHNR, CDR2 FQNEAQ (reference sequence). Trimming at V came to 2 bases and at J to 8 bases, leaving 5 bases not matched to a gene. The CDR3 is 15 amino acids. The CDR3, as DNA: TGTGCCAGCAGCTTAACTAGCGGGAGAAAGTATGAGCAGTTCTTC. Translated: CASSLTSGRKYEQFF.

The chain recombines TRBV19 with TRBJ1-4; the match to TRBD1 covers 7 bases. The CDR3 sequence is 13 residues long. CDR1 and CDR2 (germline): LNHDA, SQIVND (reference sequence). Germline trimming cut 6 bases from V and 7 bases from J; bases unmatched to any gene: 5. The DNA for the CDR3 is TGTGCCAGTAGAAGGGGACAGCCTGAAAAACTGTTTTTT. This codes for CASRRGQPEKLFF.

This clonotype was seen ten or more times. The chain couples TRBV12-3 or TRBV12-4 to TRBJ2-2; 9 bases are a match to TRBD1. The CDR3 runs to 15 residues. Trimming removed 6 bases from V and 4 bases from J; junction bases left unmatched: 6. For the CDR3, the DNA is TGTGCCAGCAGAGCCGGGACAGGGACCACCGGGGAGCTGTTTTTT. Translating gives CASRAGTGTTGELFF.

The chain is built from TRBV6-2 or TRBV6-3 and TRBJ2-2; TRBD1 matches at 7 bases. J gave up 4 bases and V 6 bases, and 8 bases lay outside the gene matches. Germline V gene data show CDR1 as MNHEY and CDR2 as SVGEGT. The CDR3 sequence is 15 residues long. CDR3 sequence: CASSQRPGGTGELFF. DNA for the CDR3: TGTGCCAGCAGCCAAAGACCAGGGGGCACCGGGGAGCTGTTTTTT.

This clonotype appeared many times. The chain combines TRBV5-6 with TRBJ2-1; 8 nucleotides match TRBD2. CDR1 and CDR2 from the germline V gene are SGHDT and YYEEEE. Trimming took 4 bases from V and 2 from J; bases not matched to a gene: 5. This CDR3 is built from 15 residues. The CDR3 region has the DNA TGTGCCAGCAGCAGACTAGCGTCTACCTACAATGAGCAGTTCTTC. It is translated as CASSRLASTYNEQFF.

This clonotype was observed at least ten times. The chain is built from TRBV5-1 and TRBJ2-2; 11 bases agree with TRBD2. V lost 3 bases and J lost 3; bases outside the gene matches: 7. This CDR3 has 17 residues. Per germline, CDR1 SGHRS and CDR2 YFSETQ. CDR3 bases: TGCGCCAGCAGCTCACTAGCGGGAGTAAAGTACACCGGGGAGCTGTTTTTT. Protein sequence: CASSSLAGVKYTGELFF.

This chain uses TRBV5-4 with TRBJ2-1; D assignment may be TRBD1 or TRBD2 (5 bases each). This CDR3 is 14 amino acids long. The V end lost 0 bases, the J end lost 5 bases, and 9 bases lay between the germline ends. Germline CDR1 SGHNT, CDR2 YYREEE (reference sequence). DNA of the CDR3: TGTGCCAGCAGCTTGGTGAGGGGAGACAATGAGCAGTTCTTC. Translation gives CASSLVRGDNEQFF.

This clonotype showed up many times. The J gene is TRBJ2-7, the V gene TRBV20-1; unclear D gene. This CDR3 has 11 residues. The germline CDR1 and CDR2 sequences are DFQATT and SNEGSKA (reference sequence). The germline V and J ends were trimmed by 3 bases and 3 bases, with 6 bases remaining between them. The CDR3 reads CSASTNYEQYF. CDR3 in DNA: TGCAGTGCTAGCACCAACTACGAGCAGTACTTC.

Ten or more counts support this clonotype. The chain employs TRBV5-1 and TRBJ1-1; no firm D call. V was shortened by 0 bases and J by 1 base, with 7 bases between the two germline ends. Per the germline V gene, CDR1 is SGHRS and CDR2 is YFSETQ. The CDR3 contains 14 residues. This chain's CDR3 is CASSLGRENTEAFF. Written as DNA, the CDR3 is TGCGCCAGCAGCTTGGGACGGGAGAACACTGAAGCTTTCTTT.

This clonotype was counted at least ten times. V gene TRBV20-1 combines with J gene TRBJ2-7; 10 nucleotides line up with TRBD1. V shed 6 bases, J shed 4 bases, and the junction held 6 bases outside the gene matches. The CDR3 extends over 13 amino acids. CDR1 is DFQATT, CDR2 SNEGSKA, per germline (reference sequence). The CDR3 region has the DNA TGCAGTGCGCCGGGACAGGGGCGGTACGAGCAGTACTTC. It encodes CSAPGQGRYEQYF.

This clonotype came up many times. The genes are TRBV21-1 and TRBJ2-7. TRBV21-1 is marked as a pseudogene. This CDR3 contains 16 residues. The CDR3, as DNA: TGTGCCAGCAGCAACTCTCATAAAACGAAGGACTACGAGCAGTACTTC. It encodes CASSNSHKTKDYEQYF.

This chain links TRBV28 with TRBJ2-7, with a possible D match to TRBD1 (6 bases). The CDR3 contains 13 residues. CDR1 and CDR2 from the germline V gene are MDHEN and SYDVKM. V was shortened by 3 bases and J by 5 bases, with 11 bases between the two germline ends. CDR3 residues: CASSFQGSNEQYF. CDR3 nucleotide sequence: TGTGCCAGCAGTTTCCAGGGGTCCAACGAGCAGTACTTC.

This clonotype was seen many times. The chain recombines TRBV6-5 with TRBJ2-3; D ambiguous. Trimming cost V 1 base and J 4 bases, with 12 bases left between them. The CDR3 consists of 15 residues. CDR1 is MNHEY and CDR2 is SVGAGI in the germline V gene. The CDR3 nucleotides are TGTGCCAGCAGTTACTTGTTCCTGGTCCCAGATACGCAGTATTTT. This encodes CASSYLFLVPDTQYF.

In this sample, this clonotype turned up many times. The CDR3 loop is CSANRDTTYEQYF. The CDR3 region has the DNA TGCAGTGCTAACCGGGACACAACCTACGAGCAGTACTTC. The chain carries TRBV20-1 and TRBJ2-7, with a possible D match to TRBD1 (6 bases). V gave up 4 bases and J gave up 2 bases, with 12 bases separating them. Germline V gene lookup returns CDR1 DFQATT and CDR2 SNEGSKA (reference sequence). The CDR3 is 13 amino acids.

This clonotype was seen at least ten times. The chain uses TRBV9 and TRBJ2-2; 8 nucleotides line up with TRBD2. Germline V lookup: CDR1 SGDLS, CDR2 YYNGEE. J was trimmed by 4 bases and V by 0 bases; bases with no gene match: 11. This CDR3 has 18 amino acids. Here the CDR3 reads CASSVGQRAGGLTGELFF. DNA of the CDR3: TGTGCCAGCAGCGTAGGTCAGCGGGCGGGAGGACTCACCGGGGAGCTGTTTTTT.